Below are 5 T cell receptor beta chains sequenced from a single sample in a study of persistence of HIV-infected CD4 T cells. The libraries were made with immunoSEQ version 4 in survey mode. Only in-frame clones appear in the TCRdb table, and some are missing; sequencing was by immunoSEQ multiplex PCR. The sample has over 35,000 clones; about nine tenths are singletons. Nonspecific anti-CD3/anti-CD28 bead stimulation represents the broad CD4+ T cell repertoire. CD4+ T cells upregulating both CD40 ligand and CD69 were sorted as responding cells. Antigens of these TCRs are unknown. This specimen consisted of CD4+ T cells sorted from PBMCs after approximately 18-hour stimulation, obtained from a patient who received antiretroviral therapy. The origin of the receptors is an adult man with HIV who was CMV-seropositive.

The rearrangement joins TRBV10-3 to TRBJ1-3; D remains ambiguous. The germline V and J ends were trimmed by 6 bases and 2 bases, with 5 bases remaining between them. Germline CDR1 ENHRY, CDR2 SYGVKD. This CDR3 has 12 amino acids. CDR3 in DNA: TGTGCCATCAGGGAGACTGGAAACACCATATATTTT. It is translated as CAIRETGNTIYF.

The chain joins TRBV19 to TRBJ2-4; weak D call: TRBD2 (6 bases). The CDR3 length is 15 residues. Trimming took 5 bases from V and 0 from J, leaving 11 bases between them. Germline CDR1 is LNHDA and CDR2 is SQIVND (reference sequence). As DNA, the CDR3 is TGTGCCAGTAGTGGACTAAGCCTAGCCAAAAACATTCAGTACTTC. It encodes CASSGLSLAKNIQYF.

CDR3 nucleotide sequence: TGTGCCAGCAGTGAGACCGGGACGGACTCCTACGAGCAGTACTTC. This sequence encodes CASSETGTDSYEQYF. This chain uses TRBV6-6 with TRBJ2-7; D tentatively reads TRBD1 or TRBD2 (5 bases each). In germline, CDR1 is MNHNY, CDR2 SVGAGI (reference sequence). V shed 5 bases and J shed 0 bases, with 14 bases lying between them. The CDR3 is 15 amino acids.

The CDR3 protein is CASSPTSGVPYEQYF. DNA of the CDR3: TGTGCCAGCAGTCCGACTAGCGGGGTCCCCTACGAGCAGTACTTC. The V gene is TRBV28, the J gene TRBJ2-7; 11 bases match TRBD2. Germline CDR1 reads MDHEN; CDR2 reads SYDVKM. The CDR3 runs to 15 residues. The V and J ends lost 5 bases and 2 bases, in that order; junction bases with no gene match: 5.

The genes are TRBV6-5 and TRBJ1-1, with TRBD1 as a possible D gene (6 bases). Germline V CDR1 and CDR2: MNHEY, SVGAGI. The CDR3 has 14 amino acids. V gave up 5 bases and J gave up 3 bases, with 13 bases separating them. Here the CDR3 reads CASSKKGGDTEAFF. The CDR3 coding sequence is TGTGCCAGCAGTAAGAAGGGGGGGGACACTGAAGCTTTCTTT.